These T cell receptor beta chains were read from a single sample in a study of blood T cell repertoires in COVID-19. The data were produced by immunoSEQ multiplex PCR, yet TCRdb's version contains in-frame clones alone and is incomplete. This table has hundreds of thousands of clones, roughly 83% appearing once. The sequencing sample was made of peripheral blood. These receptors were obtained from a man aged 80 or over with acute or convalescent COVID-19. The CDR3 runs from the conserved cysteine through the conserved F or W. The D gene is left open where the match is weak. Clone size, where shown, is once, few, many, or a class for clones that have expanded.

D: NA
size: NA
V: TRBV24-1
J: TRBJ2-1
CDR3: CATSDLNQGYNEQFF
DNA: TGTGCCACCAGTGATTTGAATCAGGGTTACAATGAGCAGTTCTTC

D: TRBD1
size: NA
V: TRBV27
J: TRBJ1-3
CDR3: CASRPDRGSGNTIYF
DNA: TGTGCCAGCAGACCGGACAGGGGTAGTGGAAACACCATATATTTT

D: NA
size: few
V: TRBV7-2
J: TRBJ1-5
CDR3: CASRGQGNQPQHF
DNA: TGTGCCAGCAGGGGGCAGGGCAATCAGCCCCAGCATTTT

D: NA
size: NA
V: TRBV28
J: TRBJ2-6
CDR3: CASSFGGSGANVLTF
DNA: TGTGCCAGCAGTTTTGGAGGGTCTGGGGCCAACGTCCTGACTTTC

D: NA
size: once
V: TRBV19
J: TRBJ1-2
CDR3: CASSSGDGYGYTF
DNA: TGTGCCAGTAGTTCAGGGGATGGATATGGCTACACCTTC

D: NA
size: NA
V: TRBV27
J: TRBJ2-1
CDR3: CASSFLNNEQFF
DNA: TGTGCCAGCAGTTTCCTAAACAATGAGCAGTTCTTC

D: TRBD1
size: once
V: TRBV5-4
J: TRBJ2-1
CDR3: CASRSPGQGYNEQFF
DNA: TGTGCCAGCAGATCCCCGGGACAGGGGTACAATGAGCAGTTCTTC

D: TRBD1
size: NA
V: TRBV9
J: TRBJ1-3
CDR3: CASSVEGVTGNTIYF
DNA: TGTGCCAGCAGCGTAGAGGGGGTGACAGGGAACACCATATATTTT

D: TRBD2
size: NA
V: TRBV10-2
J: TRBJ2-1
CDR3: CASTPSGGAYEQFF
DNA: TGCGCCAGCACACCCAGCGGGGGGGCCTATGAGCAGTTCTTC

D: NA
size: NA
V: TRBV18
J: TRBJ1-3
CDR3: CASSPSNGNTIYF
DNA: TGTGCCAGCTCACCAAGCAATGGAAACACCATATATTTT

D: TRBD1
size: NA
V: TRBV5-1
J: TRBJ1-5
CDR3: CASSIQGGNQPQHF
DNA: TGCGCCAGCAGCATACAGGGGGGCAATCAGCCCCAGCATTTT

D: TRBD1
size: NA
V: TRBV24-1
J: TRBJ2-7
CDR3: CATSPGVRRGLEGYEQYF
DNA: TGTGCCACCAGCCCCGGAGTCCGAAGGGGGCTTGAGGGCTACGAGCAGTACTTC

D: NA
size: once
V: TRBV3-1/TRBV3-2
J: TRBJ1-3
CDR3: CASSQGAFSGNTIYF
DNA: TGTGCCAGCAGCCAAGGAGCGTTCTCTGGAAACACCATATATTTT

D: NA
size: NA
V: TRBV7-9
J: TRBJ1-2
CDR3: CASSSNPHPTTNYGYTF
DNA: TGTGCCAGCAGCTCGAACCCACACCCCACTACTAACTATGGCTACACCTTC

D: NA
size: NA
V: TRBV5-4
J: TRBJ1-4
CDR3: CASARGGSTANEKLFF
DNA: TGTGCCAGCGCCCGTGGAGGGAGCACCGCTAATGAAAAACTGTTTTTT

D: NA
size: NA
V: TRBV15
J: TRBJ1-2
CDR3: CATSRDGPGAYGYTF
DNA: TGTGCCACCAGCAGAGATGGGCCAGGGGCGTATGGCTACACCTTC

D: NA
size: NA
V: TRBV9
J: TRBJ1-5
CDR3: CASSVGFEGNQPQHF
DNA: TGTGCCAGCAGCGTAGGATTTGAGGGCAATCAGCCCCAGCATTTT

D: TRBD1
size: NA
V: TRBV5-1
J: TRBJ1-6
CDR3: CASSLKTGGRDSPLHF
DNA: TGCGCCAGCAGCTTGAAGACAGGGGGCCGGGATTCACCCCTCCACTTT

D: NA
size: NA
V: TRBV6-5
J: TRBJ1-3
CDR3: CASRQGYTIYF
DNA: TGTGCCAGCAGACAGGGTTACACCATATATTTT

D: TRBD2
size: few
V: TRBV18
J: TRBJ2-7
CDR3: CASSSGGYEQYF
DNA: TGTGCCAGCTCAAGCGGGGGCTACGAGCAGTACTTC

D: TRBD1
size: NA
V: TRBV6-5
J: TRBJ1-1
CDR3: CATEGATNTEAFF
DNA: TGTGCCACAGAGGGGGCCACGAACACTGAAGCTTTCTTT